This T cell receptor beta chain was recovered during a study of T cell responses to AZD1222 COVID-19 vaccine. The CDR3 is 15 residues long. The trim removed 0 bases at V and 2 bases at J, leaving 0 bases unmatched. In germline, CDR1 is SGHRS, CDR2 YFSETQ. Only in-frame clones appear in the TCRdb table, and some are missing; sequencing was by immunoSEQ multiplex PCR. Of roughly 120,000 clones in the sample, approximately 94% are singletons; the top ten hold approximately 2.8%. The chain is built from TRBV5-1 and TRBJ2-7, with 12 nucleotides matching TRBD2. The source of this sequence is an adult who received the AZD1222 COVID-19 vaccine. The sample consisted of peripheral blood, taken 28 days after the second AZD1222 dose. The CDR3 nucleotides read TGCGCCAGCAGCTTGGGGACTAGCGGGACCTACGAGCAGTACTTC. Protein sequence: CASSLGTSGTYEQYF.